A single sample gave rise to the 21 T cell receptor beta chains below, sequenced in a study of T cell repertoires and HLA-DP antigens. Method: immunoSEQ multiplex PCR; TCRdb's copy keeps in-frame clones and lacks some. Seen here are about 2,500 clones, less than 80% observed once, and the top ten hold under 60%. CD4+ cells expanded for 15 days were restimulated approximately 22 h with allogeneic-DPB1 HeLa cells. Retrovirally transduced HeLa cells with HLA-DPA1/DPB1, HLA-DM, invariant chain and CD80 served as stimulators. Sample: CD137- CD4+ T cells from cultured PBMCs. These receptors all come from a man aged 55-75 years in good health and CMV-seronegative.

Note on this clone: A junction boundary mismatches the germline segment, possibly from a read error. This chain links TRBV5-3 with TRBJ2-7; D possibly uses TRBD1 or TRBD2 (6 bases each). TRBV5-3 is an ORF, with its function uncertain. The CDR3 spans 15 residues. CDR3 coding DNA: TGTGCCAGCAGCTTTGGCGGAGGGGGGACCTACGAGCAGTACTTC. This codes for CASSFGGGGTYEQYF.

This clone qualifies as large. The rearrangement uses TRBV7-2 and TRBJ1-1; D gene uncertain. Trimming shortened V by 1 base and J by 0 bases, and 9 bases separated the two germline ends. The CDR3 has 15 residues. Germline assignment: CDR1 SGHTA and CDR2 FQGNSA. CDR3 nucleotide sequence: TGTGCCAGCAGCTTAGACGGGTCAGTGAACACTGAAGCTTTCTTT. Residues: CASSLDGSVNTEAFF.

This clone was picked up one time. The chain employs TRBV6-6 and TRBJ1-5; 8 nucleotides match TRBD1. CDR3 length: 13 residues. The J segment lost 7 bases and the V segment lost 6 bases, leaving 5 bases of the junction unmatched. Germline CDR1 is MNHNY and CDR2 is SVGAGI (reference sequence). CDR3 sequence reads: CASRQGVKQPQHF. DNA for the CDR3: TGTGCCAGCAGACAGGGGGTGAAGCAGCCCCAGCATTTT.

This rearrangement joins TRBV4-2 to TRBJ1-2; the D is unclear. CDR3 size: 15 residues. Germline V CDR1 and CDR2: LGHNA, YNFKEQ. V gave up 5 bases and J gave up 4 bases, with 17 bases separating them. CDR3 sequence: CASSYCCKGCYGYTF. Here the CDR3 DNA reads TGTGCCAGCAGCTACTGTTGCAAAGGTTGCTATGGCTACACCTTC.

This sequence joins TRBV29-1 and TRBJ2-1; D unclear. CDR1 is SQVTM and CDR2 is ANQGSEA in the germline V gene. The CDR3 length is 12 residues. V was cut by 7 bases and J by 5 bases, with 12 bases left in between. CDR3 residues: CSGRPSNNEQFF. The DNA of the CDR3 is TGCAGCGGACGTCCTAGTAACAATGAGCAGTTCTTC.

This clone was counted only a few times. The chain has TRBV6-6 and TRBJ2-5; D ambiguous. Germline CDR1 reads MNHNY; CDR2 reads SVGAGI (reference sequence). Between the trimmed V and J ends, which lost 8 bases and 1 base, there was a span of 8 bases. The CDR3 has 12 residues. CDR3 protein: CASSETQETQYF. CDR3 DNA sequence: TGTGCCAGCTCCGAGACCCAAGAGACCCAGTACTTC.

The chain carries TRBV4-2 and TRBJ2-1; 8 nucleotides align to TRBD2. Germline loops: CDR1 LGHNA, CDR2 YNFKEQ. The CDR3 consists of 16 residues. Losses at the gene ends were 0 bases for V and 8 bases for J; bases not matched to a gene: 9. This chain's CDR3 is CASSQEVVAGPDEQFF. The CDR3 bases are TGTGCCAGCAGCCAAGAGGTGGTAGCGGGACCCGATGAGCAGTTCTTC.

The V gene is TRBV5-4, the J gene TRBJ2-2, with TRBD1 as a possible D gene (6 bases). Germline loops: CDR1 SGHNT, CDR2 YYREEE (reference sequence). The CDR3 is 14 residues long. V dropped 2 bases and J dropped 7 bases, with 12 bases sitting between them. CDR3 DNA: TGTGCCAGCAGCTTACAACAGGGTAGCGGGGAGCTGTTTTTT. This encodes CASSLQQGSGELFF.

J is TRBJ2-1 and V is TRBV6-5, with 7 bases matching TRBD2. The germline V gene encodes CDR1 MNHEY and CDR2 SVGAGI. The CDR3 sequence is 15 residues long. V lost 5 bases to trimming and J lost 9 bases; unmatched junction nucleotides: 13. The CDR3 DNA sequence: TGTGCCAGCAGTCTCTTCGGACTAGTCTTTGGTGAGCAGTTCTTC. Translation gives CASSLFGLVFGEQFF.

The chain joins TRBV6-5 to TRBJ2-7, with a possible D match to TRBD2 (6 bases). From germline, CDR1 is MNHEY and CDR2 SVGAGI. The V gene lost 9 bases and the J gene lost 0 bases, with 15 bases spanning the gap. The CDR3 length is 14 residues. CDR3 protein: CASNRELLSYEQYF. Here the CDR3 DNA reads TGTGCCAGTAACCGGGAGCTACTCTCCTACGAGCAGTACTTC.

The CDR3 nucleotides read TGTGCCAGCAGCTTGGATGGGGGCTCTGGAAACACCATATATTTT. Translating gives CASSLDGGSGNTIYF. The gene calls are TRBV5-4 and TRBJ1-3; D is perhaps TRBD1 (5 bases). CDR3 length equals 15 residues. Trimming removed 0 bases at V and 0 bases at J, with 7 bases between. The V gene's germline CDR1 is SGHNT and CDR2 YYREEE (reference sequence).

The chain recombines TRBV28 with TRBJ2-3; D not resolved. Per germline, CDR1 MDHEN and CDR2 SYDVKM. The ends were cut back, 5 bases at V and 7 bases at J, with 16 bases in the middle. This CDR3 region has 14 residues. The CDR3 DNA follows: TGTGCCAGCAGTCCAGCCGGCCCCCAGCATACGCAGTATTTT. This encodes CASSPAGPQHTQYF.

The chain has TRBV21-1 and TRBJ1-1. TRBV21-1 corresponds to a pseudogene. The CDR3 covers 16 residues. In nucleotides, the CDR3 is TGTGCCAGCAGCAAAGCGCTCAGAAGCACCCTCGGGGAAGCTTTCTTT. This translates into CASSKALRSTLGEAFF.

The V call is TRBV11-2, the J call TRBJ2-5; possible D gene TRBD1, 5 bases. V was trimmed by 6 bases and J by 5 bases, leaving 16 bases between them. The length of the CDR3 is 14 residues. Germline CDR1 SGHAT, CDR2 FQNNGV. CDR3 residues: CASSTGHSRETQYF. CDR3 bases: TGTGCCAGCAGTACTGGACACTCTCGGGAGACCCAGTACTTC. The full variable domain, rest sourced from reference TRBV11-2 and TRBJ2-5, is EAGVAQSPRYKIIEKRQSVAFWCNPISGHATLYWYQQILGQGPKLLIQFQNNGVVDDSQLPKDRFSAERLKGVDSTLKIQPAKLEDSAVYLCASSTGHSRETQYFGPGTRLLVL.

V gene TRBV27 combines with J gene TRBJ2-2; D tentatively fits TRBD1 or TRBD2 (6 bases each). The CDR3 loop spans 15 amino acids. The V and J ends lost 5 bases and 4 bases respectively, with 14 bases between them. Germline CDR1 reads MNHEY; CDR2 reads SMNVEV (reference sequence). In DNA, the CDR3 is TGTGCCAGCAGTCCGTACAGGGAGGTCACCGGGGAGCTGTTTTTT. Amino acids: CASSPYREVTGELFF.

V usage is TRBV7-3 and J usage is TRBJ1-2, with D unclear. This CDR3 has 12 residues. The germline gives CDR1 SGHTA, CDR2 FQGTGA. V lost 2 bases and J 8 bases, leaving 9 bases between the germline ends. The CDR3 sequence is CASSLEISGYTF. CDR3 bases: TGTGCCAGCAGCTTAGAGATAAGCGGCTACACCTTC.

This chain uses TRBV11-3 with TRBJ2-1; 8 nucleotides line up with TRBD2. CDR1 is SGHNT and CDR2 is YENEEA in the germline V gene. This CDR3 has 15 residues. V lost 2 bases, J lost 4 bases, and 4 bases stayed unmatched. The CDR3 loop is CASSLYGGGYNEQFF. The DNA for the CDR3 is TGTGCCAGCAGCTTATACGGGGGGGGTTACAATGAGCAGTTCTTC.

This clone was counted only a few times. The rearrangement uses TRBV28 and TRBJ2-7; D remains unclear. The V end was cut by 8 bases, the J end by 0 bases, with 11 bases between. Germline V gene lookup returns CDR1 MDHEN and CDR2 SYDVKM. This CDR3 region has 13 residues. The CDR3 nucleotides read TGTGCCAGCGGCCACCCGAGCTCCTACGAGCAGTACTTC. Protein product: CASGHPSSYEQYF.

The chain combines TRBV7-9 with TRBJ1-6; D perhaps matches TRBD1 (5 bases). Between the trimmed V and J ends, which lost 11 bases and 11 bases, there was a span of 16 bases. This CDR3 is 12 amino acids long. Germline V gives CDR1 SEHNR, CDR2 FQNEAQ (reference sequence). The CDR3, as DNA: TGTGCCGTGGGGGGGGGGAAGGCACCCCTCCACTTT. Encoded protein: CAVGGGKAPLHF.

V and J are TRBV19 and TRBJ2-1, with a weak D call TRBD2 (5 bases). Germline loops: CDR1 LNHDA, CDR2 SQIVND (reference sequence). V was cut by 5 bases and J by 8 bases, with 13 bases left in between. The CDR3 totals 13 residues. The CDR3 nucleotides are TGTGCCAGTAGTCTCGGGGTGGGAGATGAGCAGTTCTTC. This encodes CASSLGVGDEQFF.

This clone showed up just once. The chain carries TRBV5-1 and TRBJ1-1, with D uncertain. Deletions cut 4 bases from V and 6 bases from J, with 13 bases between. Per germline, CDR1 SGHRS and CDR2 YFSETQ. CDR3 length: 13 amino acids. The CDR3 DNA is TGCGCCAGCAGCCCGACATCGTTCGCTGAAGCTTTCTTT. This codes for CASSPTSFAEAFF.